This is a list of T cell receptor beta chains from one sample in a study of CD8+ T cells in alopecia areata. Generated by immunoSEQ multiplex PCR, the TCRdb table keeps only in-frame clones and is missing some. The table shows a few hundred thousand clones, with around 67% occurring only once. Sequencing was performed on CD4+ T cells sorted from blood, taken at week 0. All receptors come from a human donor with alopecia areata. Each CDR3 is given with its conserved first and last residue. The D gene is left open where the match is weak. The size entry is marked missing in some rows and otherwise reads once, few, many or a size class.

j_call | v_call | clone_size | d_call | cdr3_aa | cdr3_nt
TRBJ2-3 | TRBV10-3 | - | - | CAISESWGAQYF | TGTGCCATCAGTGAGTCATGGGGCGCGCAGTATTTT
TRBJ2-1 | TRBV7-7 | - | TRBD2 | CASSEAGGPANEQFF | TGTGCTAGCAGCGAAGCGGGGGGGCCGGCCAATGAGCAGTTCTTC
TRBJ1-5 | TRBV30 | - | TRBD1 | CAWRDRLNQPQHF | TGTGCCTGGAGGGACAGGCTCAATCAGCCCCAGCATTTT
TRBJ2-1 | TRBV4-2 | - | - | CASSQDPSSYNEQFF | TGTGCCAGCAGCCAAGACCCTAGCTCCTACAATGAGCAGTTCTTC
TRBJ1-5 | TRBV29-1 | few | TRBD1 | CSVAPGTGGDQPQHF | TGCAGCGTCGCACCCGGGACAGGGGGCGATCAGCCCCAGCATTTT
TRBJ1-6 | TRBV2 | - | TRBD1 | CASSETTGYNSPLHF | TGTGCCAGCAGTGAGACGACAGGGTATAATTCACCCCTCCACTTT
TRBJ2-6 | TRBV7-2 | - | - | CASRSDTSGANVLTF | TGTGCCAGCAGATCGGACACTTCTGGGGCCAACGTCCTGACTTTC
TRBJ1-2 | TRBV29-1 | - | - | CSAGGTSGTGNYGYTF | TGCAGCGCCGGAGGGACATCGGGAACTGGGAACTATGGCTACACCTTC
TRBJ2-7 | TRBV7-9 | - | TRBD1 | CASSFRTGDTYEQYF | TGTGCCAGCAGCTTTCGGACAGGGGACACCTACGAGCAGTACTTC
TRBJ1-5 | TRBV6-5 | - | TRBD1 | CASRPGQAHQPQHF | TGTGCCAGCAGACCGGGACAGGCTCATCAGCCCCAGCATTTT
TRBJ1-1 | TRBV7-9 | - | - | CASSLLRMAFF | TGTGCCAGCAGCTTGCTAAGAATGGCTTTCTTT
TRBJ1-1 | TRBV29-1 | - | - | CSVRPVAEAFF | TGCAGCGTACGACCGGTCGCTGAAGCTTTCTTT
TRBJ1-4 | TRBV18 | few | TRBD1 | CASSPGTANEKLFF | TGTGCCAGCTCACCCGGGACAGCTAATGAAAAACTGTTTTTT
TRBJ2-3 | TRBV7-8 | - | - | CASSLEQGTDTQYF | TGTGCCAGCAGCTTAGAACAGGGCACAGATACGCAGTATTTT
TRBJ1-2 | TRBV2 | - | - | CASSNPGYTF | TGTGCCAGCAGCAATCCGGGCTACACCTTC
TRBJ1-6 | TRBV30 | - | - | CAWSVGSPLHF | TGTGCCTGGAGTGTGGGTTCACCCCTCCACTTT
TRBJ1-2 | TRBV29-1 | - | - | CSVAQAGGNGYTF | TGCAGCGTTGCCCAGGCCGGGGGAAATGGCTACACCTTC
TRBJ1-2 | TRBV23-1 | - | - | CASIDGYTF | TGCGCCAGCATAGATGGCTACACCTTC
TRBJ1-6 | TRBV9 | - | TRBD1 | CASSLRDRNNSPLHF | TGTGCCAGCAGCTTGCGGGACAGAAATAATTCACCCCTCCACTTT
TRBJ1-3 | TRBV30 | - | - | CAWSDSLSGNTIYF | TGTGCCTGGAGTGACAGCCTATCTGGAAACACCATATATTTT
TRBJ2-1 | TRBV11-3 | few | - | CASSLEQGSGYNEQFF | TGTGCCAGCAGCTTAGAGCAGGGGTCCGGGTACAATGAGCAGTTCTTC
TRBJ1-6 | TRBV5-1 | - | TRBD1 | CASSLEAGQGNSPLHF | TGCGCCAGCAGCTTGGAAGCGGGACAGGGTAATTCACCCCTCCACTTT
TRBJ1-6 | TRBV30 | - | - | CAWSVGSNSPLHF | TGTGCCTGGAGTGTAGGCTCTAATTCACCCCTCCACTTT
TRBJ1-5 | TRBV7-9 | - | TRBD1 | CASSYTGTGVGQPQHF | TGTGCCAGCAGCTACACCGGGACAGGGGTTGGGCAGCCCCAGCATTTT
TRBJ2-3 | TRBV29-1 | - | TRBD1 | CSDRQGHGTQYF | TGCAGCGACCGACAGGGCCACGGTACGCAGTATTTT
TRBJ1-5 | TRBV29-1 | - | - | CSVGDYSNQPQHF | TGCAGCGTTGGCGATTATAGCAATCAGCCCCAGCATTTT
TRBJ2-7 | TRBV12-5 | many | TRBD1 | CASAQSTPRGKEQYF | TGTGCTAGTGCCCAGAGTACCCCCAGGGGGAAAGAGCAGTACTTC
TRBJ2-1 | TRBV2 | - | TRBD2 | CASERELADNEQFF | TGTGCCAGCGAAAGAGAACTAGCGGACAATGAGCAGTTCTTC
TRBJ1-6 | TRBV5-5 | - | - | CASSLYRGTHNSPLHF | TGTGCCAGCAGCTTGTATCGGGGAACGCATAATTCACCCCTCCACTTT
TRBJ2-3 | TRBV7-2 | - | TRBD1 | CASSLALGQGRTDTQYF | TGTGCCAGCAGCTTAGCGTTGGGACAGGGAAGGACAGATACGCAGTATTTT
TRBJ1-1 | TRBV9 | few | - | CASSVGSLGNTEAFF | TGTGCCAGCAGCGTAGGCTCGCTCGGGAACACTGAAGCTTTCTTT
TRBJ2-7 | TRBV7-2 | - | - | CASSLGVAPREQYF | TGTGCCAGCAGCTTAGGGGTAGCCCCGCGCGAGCAGTACTTC
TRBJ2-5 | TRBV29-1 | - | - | CSVDGGDSETQYF | TGCAGCGTTGATGGGGGCGACTCGGAGACCCAGTACTTC
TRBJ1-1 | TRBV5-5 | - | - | CASNESPNTEAFF | TGTGCCAGCAACGAGAGCCCGAACACTGAAGCTTTCTTT
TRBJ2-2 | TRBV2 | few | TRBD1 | CASSGTGNYGGELFF | TGTGCCAGCAGTGGGACAGGGAATTATGGCGGGGAGCTGTTTTTT
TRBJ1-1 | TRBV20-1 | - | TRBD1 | CSASRDREAFF | TGCAGTGCTAGCCGGGACAGGGAAGCTTTCTTT
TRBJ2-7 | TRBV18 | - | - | CASSPLGGTHPYEQYF | TGTGCCAGCTCACCTTTAGGGGGGACCCACCCCTACGAGCAGTACTTC
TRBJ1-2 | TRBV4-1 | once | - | CASSQGFTVGYGYTF | TGCGCCAGCAGCCAAGGGTTCACGGTGGGGTATGGCTACACCTTC
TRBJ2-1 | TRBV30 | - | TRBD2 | CAWRKSGGAGEQFF | TGTGCCTGGAGAAAAAGCGGGGGGGCCGGTGAGCAGTTCTTC
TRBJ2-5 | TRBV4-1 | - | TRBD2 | CASSQTAVAGGLQETQYF | TGCGCCAGCAGCCAAACTGCCGTCGCGGGGGGACTACAAGAGACCCAGTACTTC
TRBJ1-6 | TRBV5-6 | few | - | CASSLSLSEQHSYNSPLHF | TGTGCCAGCAGCTTGTCGCTCTCCGAGCAACACTCCTATAATTCACCCCTCCACTTT
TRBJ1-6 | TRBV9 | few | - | CASSAVTNSPLHF | TGTGCCAGCAGCGCCGTGACTAATTCACCCCTCCACTTT
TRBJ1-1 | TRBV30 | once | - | CAWSSGFHTEAFF | TGTGCCTGGAGCTCAGGGTTTCACACTGAAGCTTTCTTT
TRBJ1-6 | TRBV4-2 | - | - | CASSQANGGPLHF | TGTGCCAGCAGCCAAGCCAATGGGGGACCCCTCCACTTT
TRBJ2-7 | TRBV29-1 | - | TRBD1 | CSVGSRGPYEQYF | TGCAGCGTTGGGAGCAGGGGGCCCTACGAGCAGTACTTC
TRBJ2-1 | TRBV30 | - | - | CAWSEMYNEQFF | TGTGCCTGGAGTGAGATGTACAATGAGCAGTTCTTC
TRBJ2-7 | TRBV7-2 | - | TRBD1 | CASSYPYSGTAVNRHEQYF | TGTGCCAGCAGCTATCCGTACTCCGGGACAGCGGTGAATAGGCACGAGCAGTACTTC
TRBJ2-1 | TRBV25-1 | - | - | CASSEGAGAGNEQFF | TGTGCCAGCAGTGAAGGGGCAGGGGCGGGGAATGAGCAGTTCTTC
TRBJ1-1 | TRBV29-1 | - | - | CSVEQMNTEAFF | TGCAGCGTTGAACAGATGAACACTGAAGCTTTCTTT
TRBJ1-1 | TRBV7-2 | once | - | CASSFDRGTEAFF | TGTGCCAGCAGCTTCGACAGAGGCACTGAAGCTTTCTTT